The present TCR beta chain was sequenced within a study of OX40 agonist ivuxolimab in advanced cancers. Libraries were prepared by immunoSEQ multiplex PCR; TCRdb keeps only in-frame clonotypes and omits some of them. The table shows tens of thousands of clones, with 85% to 95% occurring only once. The CDR3 loop spans 16 amino acids. The V end was cut by 4 bases, the J end by 5 bases, with 19 bases between. In germline, CDR1 is SGDLS, CDR2 YYNGEE. The genes are TRBV9 and TRBJ2-1; tentatively, D is TRBD2 (6 bases). Specimen: CD4+ or CD8+ T cells sorted from blood, collected in a trial of the OX40 agonist ivuxolimab. The source is an adult with an advanced solid tumor such as melanoma, head and neck, liver or kidney cancer. DNA for the CDR3: TGTGCCAGCAGCCCTAAAAGGGGAGGAAATAACAATGAGCAGTTCTTC. It encodes CASSPKRGGNNNEQFF.